These 22 T cell receptor beta chains share one sample of origin, sequenced in a study of identifying expanded T cells in peripheral blood (dated by TCRdb to about 2019). Library prep was done by the immunoSEQ multiplex PCR assay. TCRdb carries this immuneACCESS record with in-frame sequences only. Its versions omit some clonotypes, under half of them owing to an unresolved V gene in the studies checked, with the rest unexplained. This sample gives about 50,000 clones in total; around 82% of them show up just once. The biggest ten clones account for about 15% of the sample. The sample taken for sequencing was blood. All receptors come from a person between 18 and 70 years old in good health.

Written as DNA, the CDR3 is TGTGCCAGCTCACCGGGGAGAAGGGCCGGACCGGAGCAGTTCTTC. It translates to CASSPGRRAGPEQFF. V gene TRBV18 combines with J gene TRBJ2-1; D might be TRBD2 (5 bases). The V gene's germline CDR1 is KGHSH and CDR2 LQKENI. This CDR3 contains 15 residues. V lost 3 bases and J 10 bases, leaving 19 bases between the germline ends.

The chain combines TRBV30 with TRBJ2-2, with D possibly TRBD2 on 7 matching bases. In germline, CDR1 is GTSNPN, CDR2 SVGIG (reference sequence). V lost 1 base, J lost 9 bases, and 15 bases lay in between. There are 14 residues in the CDR3. The CDR3 reads CAWSGGGGDRELFF. Here the CDR3 DNA reads TGTGCCTGGAGTGGTGGAGGGGGGGACCGGGAGCTGTTTTTT.

J is TRBJ2-5 and V is TRBV19, with D perhaps assigned TRBD1 or TRBD2 (7 bases each). The CDR3 is 15 residues long. CDR1 and CDR2 from the germline V gene are LNHDA and SQIVND (reference sequence). V was trimmed by 3 bases and J by 2 bases, leaving 13 bases between them. CDR3: CASSIGGTDQETQYF. The DNA for the CDR3 is TGTGCCAGTAGTATCGGGGGGACAGATCAAGAGACCCAGTACTTC.

J is TRBJ1-2 and V is TRBV10-1; TRBD1 might be the D (5 bases). The germline CDR1 and CDR2 sequences are WNHNN and SYGVQD (reference sequence). The ends were cut back, 5 bases at V and 1 base at J, with 8 bases in the middle. The CDR3 extends over 13 amino acids. The CDR3 spells CASSRTLNYGYTF. Here the CDR3 DNA reads TGCGCCAGCAGTCGGACACTTAACTATGGCTACACCTTC.

The chain employs TRBV19 and TRBJ2-2; 8 bases align to TRBD2. CDR3 length: 16 amino acids. The germline CDR1 and CDR2 sequences are LNHDA and SQIVND (reference sequence). Trimming at V came to 7 bases and at J to 7 bases, leaving 14 bases not matched to a gene. CDR3 sequence (DNA): TGTGCCAGTACCTCCCAAGCGGGGGCGTACAGCGGGGAGCTGTTTTTT. Protein sequence: CASTSQAGAYSGELFF.

The genes are TRBV4-1 and TRBJ2-7; the D gene is possibly TRBD2 (5 bases). Germline V gene data show CDR1 as MGHRA and CDR2 as YSYEKL. Trimming stripped 3 bases from V and 7 bases from J, with 10 bases between. This CDR3 contains 12 residues. CDR3: CASSHPRREQYF. In DNA form, the CDR3 reads TGCGCCAGCAGCCACCCCCGGAGGGAGCAGTACTTC.

The chain uses TRBV5-1 and TRBJ2-5, with 7 nucleotides matching TRBD2. The CDR3 covers 16 residues. After removal of 0 bases from V and 1 base from J, the junction contained 6 bases not matched to a gene. Germline lookup yields CDR1 SGHRS and CDR2 YFSETQ. Here the CDR3 reads CASSLGGGGPQETQYF. Written as DNA, the CDR3 is TGCGCCAGCAGCTTGGGCGGGGGAGGGCCCCAAGAGACCCAGTACTTC.

This chain joins TRBV7-9 and TRBJ2-7, with no clear D. CDR3 length: 15 amino acids. V shed 2 bases and J shed 5 bases, with 16 bases lying between them. CDR1 is SEHNR, CDR2 FQNEAQ, per germline (reference sequence). CDR3 DNA: TGTGCCAGCAGCTTACAGATAGCTTCGACCCACGAGCAGTACTTC. The encoded protein is CASSLQIASTHEQYF.

The chain joins TRBV19 to TRBJ2-2; TRBD2 matches 10 bases. The CDR3 spans 19 residues. Germline V gene sequence: CDR1 LNHDA, CDR2 SQIVND (reference sequence). With V trimmed by 8 bases and J by 4 bases, 19 bases remained unmatched. CDR3 in amino acids: CASLPSGRAGGRGTGELFF. CDR3 DNA sequence: TGTGCCAGTCTCCCAAGCGGGAGGGCCGGCGGTCGCGGCACCGGGGAGCTGTTTTTT.

The gene calls are TRBV19 and TRBJ2-1; D is ambiguous. CDR3 length: 13 residues. Per germline, CDR1 LNHDA and CDR2 SQIVND (reference sequence). With 4 bases removed from V and 8 bases from J, the gap between germline ends came to 12 bases. The CDR3 region has the DNA TGTGCCAGTAGTACTGGACCTCTCCATGAGCAGTTCTTC. This sequence encodes CASSTGPLHEQFF.

The genes are TRBV14 and TRBJ2-7; no clear D gene. Trimming left V 4 bases short and J 2 bases short, with 15 bases between. The CDR3 runs 15 residues. Germline V gene sequence: CDR1 SGHDN, CDR2 FVKESK. The CDR3 loop reads CASSPALGLTYEQYF. The CDR3, as DNA: TGTGCCAGCAGCCCCGCCCTTGGGCTAACCTACGAGCAGTACTTC.

This rearrangement joins TRBV5-6 to TRBJ2-1; D is ambiguous. The V and J ends lost 2 bases and 0 bases respectively, with 9 bases between them. Germline V gene data show CDR1 as SGHDT and CDR2 as YYEEEE. This CDR3 contains 15 residues. The CDR3 DNA reads TGTGCCAGCAGCTTCAGACGGAACTCCTACAATGAGCAGTTCTTC. It specifies CASSFRRNSYNEQFF.

This chain uses TRBV4-3 with TRBJ2-5, with 8 positions matching TRBD1. The J segment lost 6 bases and the V segment lost 1 base, leaving 10 bases of the junction unmatched. The CDR3 totals 16 residues. CDR1 and CDR2 from the germline V gene are LGHNA and YSLEER. CDR3: CASSQALAGGAKTQYF. The CDR3 region has the DNA TGCGCCAGCAGCCAAGCGTTGGCAGGGGGCGCGAAGACCCAGTACTTC.

This rearrangement joins TRBV11-3 to TRBJ2-7, with D possibly matching TRBD2 (5 bases). V lost 4 bases and J 6 bases, leaving 7 bases between the germline ends. Germline-derived CDR1 and CDR2 are SGHNT and YENEEA. CDR3 length: 11 residues. CDR3 loop: CASSWTREQYF. For the CDR3, the DNA is TGTGCCAGCAGCTGGACTCGCGAGCAGTACTTC.

The chain employs TRBV11-3 and TRBJ2-7; 8 positions agree with TRBD1. The CDR3 totals 15 residues. The germline V gene encodes CDR1 SGHNT and CDR2 YENEEA. The J segment lost 5 bases and the V segment lost 5 bases, leaving 11 bases of the junction unmatched. CDR3 region: CASSPRTGKGHEQYF. DNA for the CDR3: TGTGCCAGCAGCCCAAGGACAGGGAAGGGCCACGAGCAGTACTTC.

This clone was picked up one time. The V gene is TRBV25-1, the J gene TRBJ1-4, with TRBD1 matching over 12 bases. CDR1 and CDR2 (germline): MGHDK, SYGVNS. The CDR3 has 14 amino acids. With V trimmed by 3 bases and J by 9 bases, 2 bases remained unmatched. CDR3 protein: CASSEGQGAKKLFF. For the CDR3, the DNA is TGTGCCAGCAGTGAGGGACAGGGGGCGAAAAAACTGTTTTTT.

The V and J genes are TRBV18 and TRBJ2-3, with TRBD1 matching 12 bases. Germline V lookup: CDR1 KGHSH, CDR2 LQKENI. The CDR3 covers 16 residues. Trimming removed 4 bases from V and 4 bases from J; junction bases left unmatched: 6. CDR3 nucleotide sequence: TGTGCCAGCTCACGACTCGGGACAGGGGGCTCAGATACGCAGTATTTT. Protein product: CASSRLGTGGSDTQYF.

On this clone itself: A far larger clone is one base from this, pointing to a likely read error. The CDR3, as DNA: TGTGCCAGCAGCCAACAAAGGACAGCGTCCTACGAGCAGTACTTC. Its protein product is CASSQQRTASYEQYF. The chain is built from TRBV5-3 and TRBJ2-7; D might be TRBD1 (6 bases). TRBV5-3 is placed among ORFs of uncertain function. Trimming took 8 bases from V and 1 from J, leaving 19 bases between them. The CDR3 extends over 15 amino acids.

The chain employs TRBV19 and TRBJ1-2; 9 nucleotides line up with TRBD1. The CDR3 is made up of 14 amino acids. CDR1 LNHDA and CDR2 SQIVND come from the germline V gene (reference sequence). Losses at the gene ends were 5 bases for V and 7 bases for J; bases not matched to a gene: 8. The CDR3 nucleotides read TGTGCCAGTAGTGCCCGGGACAGGGTCCCTGGCTACACCTTC. Translated, it gives CASSARDRVPGYTF.

The rearrangement uses TRBV7-8 and TRBJ2-1; the D is unclear. V lost 1 base and J 0 bases, leaving 10 bases between the germline ends. The CDR3 is made up of 16 amino acids. Germline V gene sequence: CDR1 SGHVS, CDR2 FQNEAQ. The CDR3 region has the DNA TGTGCCAGCAGCTTAGTTTTGGTTACCTCCTACAATGAGCAGTTCTTC. Translating it yields CASSLVLVTSYNEQFF. Variable domain in full (rest from reference TRBV7-8 and TRBJ2-1): GAGVSQSPRYKVAKRGQDVALRCDPISGHVSLFWYQQALGQGPEFLTYFQNEAQLDKSGLPSDRFFAERPEGSVSTLKIQRTQQEDSAVYLCASSLVLVTSYNEQFFGPGTRLTVL.

V gene TRBV6-5 combines with J gene TRBJ1-2, with 9 positions matching TRBD1. Germline loops: CDR1 MNHEY, CDR2 SVGAGI. CDR3 length equals 15 residues. The V and J ends lost 4 bases and 6 bases, in that order; junction bases with no gene match: 9. As DNA, the CDR3 is TGTGCCAGCAGTTCCCCCGGACAGGGGTTCGATGGCTACACCTTC. Protein product: CASSSPGQGFDGYTF.

The genes are TRBV27 and TRBJ2-6; 16 bases fit TRBD2. Germline trimming cut 5 bases from V and 5 bases from J; bases unmatched to any gene: 9. CDR1 MNHEY and CDR2 SMNVEV come from the germline V gene (reference sequence). This CDR3 is built from 19 residues. The CDR3 DNA sequence: TGTGCCAGCAGTCCCGGGACTAGCGGGAGGGCCCTCTGGGCCAACGTCCTGACTTTC. This gives the protein CASSPGTSGRALWANVLTF.